This record looks at one TCR beta chain sequence and its context. Its specificity is not known. The repertoire was sequenced with immunoSEQ multiplex PCR; TCRdb's copy has only in-frame clones and lacks some. The sample holds 650,000 to 700,000 clones, about 92% seen once. This CDR3 comprises 13 residues. Trimming cost V 5 bases and J 7 bases, with 15 bases left between them. Germline V CDR1 and CDR2: MNHEY, SMNVEV (reference sequence). The data originate from a study of shared clonotypes between healthy human individuals. Each CD8 memory set brought CD45RO+ cells together with CCR7-negative CD45RA+ TemRA cells. Notes on the study in general: Naive subsets generally exceeded memory subsets in estimated richness.

The rearrangement links TRBV27 to TRBJ2-7; D is tentatively TRBD1 or TRBD2 (5 bases each). The sequenced material came from memory CD8+ T cells from PBMCs. Subset reported: CD45RO+ cells pooled with CCR7-negative TemRA cells. This TCR was sampled from a man between 18 and 35 years old in good health. Some clones in this sample may be carry-over from other donors' samples. CDR3 sequence: CASSLGRTKEQYF. The DNA of the CDR3 is TGTGCCAGCAGTCTGGGACGGACGAAGGAGCAGTACTTC.